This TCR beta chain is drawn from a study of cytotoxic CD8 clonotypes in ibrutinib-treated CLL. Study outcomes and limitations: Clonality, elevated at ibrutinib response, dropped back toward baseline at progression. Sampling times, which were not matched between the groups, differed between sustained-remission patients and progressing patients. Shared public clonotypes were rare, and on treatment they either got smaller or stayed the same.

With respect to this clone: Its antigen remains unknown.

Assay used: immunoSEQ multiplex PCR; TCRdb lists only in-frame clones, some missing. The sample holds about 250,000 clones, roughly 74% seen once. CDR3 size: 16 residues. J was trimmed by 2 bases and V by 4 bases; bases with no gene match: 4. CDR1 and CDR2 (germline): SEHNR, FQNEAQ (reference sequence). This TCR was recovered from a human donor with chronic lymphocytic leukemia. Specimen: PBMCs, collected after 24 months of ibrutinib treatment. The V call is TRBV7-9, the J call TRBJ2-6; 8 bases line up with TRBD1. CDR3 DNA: TGTGCCAGCAGCTCACCAGGGGGCACTGGGGCCAACGTCCTGACTTTC. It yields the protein CASSSPGGTGANVLTF.